This TCR beta chain comes out of a study of human T cells and chemical hapten exposure. The overall study: Small volume differences among pooled libraries mainly caused per-sample TCR yield variation.

Original processing methods: Counts of TCRs in each sample centred on a median of around 96,000 and extended from roughly 25,000 to 750,000. MiXCR, applied by TCRdb to the 5' RACE reads, yields one record per CDR3 protein. TCRdb, rather than the study authors, made the V and J calls. This sample has 110,000 or so distinct CDR3 sequences; roughly 18% occur once, and the top ten carry around 2.7%. This CDR3 is built from 16 residues. Germline V CDR1 and CDR2: ENHRY, SYGVKD. V lost 6 bases and J 0 bases, leaving 16 bases between the germline ends. Total RNA was isolated from unfractionated whole blood. V and J are TRBV10-3 and TRBJ2-3; D possibly matches TRBD1 or TRBD2 (6 bases each). This TCR was sampled from a human donor in good health. The DNA for the CDR3 is TGTGCCATCAGCGGGGGCCAAGGGGGAAGCACAGATACGCAGTATTTT. Translating it yields CAISGGQGGSTDTQYF.